This record looks at one TCR beta chain sequence and its context. This specimen belongs to a study of blood T cell repertoires in COVID-19. Study context: Spain, Italy and the United States supplied samples that represented acute and convalescent COVID-19.

Between the trimmed V and J ends, which lost 8 bases and 5 bases, there was a span of 16 bases. Germline V gene sequence: CDR1 SNHLY, CDR2 FYNNEI. The CDR3 has 13 residues. TCRdb's copy holds only in-frame clones and misses some; the assay was immunoSEQ multiplex PCR. Among about 210,000 clones listed, 65% to 85% were seen once. The chain combines TRBV2 with TRBJ2-7, with a tentative D call TRBD1 (6 bases). Source material: peripheral blood. The sequence derives from a woman in her forties or fifties with acute or convalescent COVID-19. CDR3 region: CASADSRGNEQYF. CDR3 bases: TGTGCCAGCGCAGACTCCAGGGGTAACGAGCAGTACTTC. The full variable domain, in which reference TRBV2 and TRBJ2-7 provide the parts outside the CDR3, is EPEVTQTPSHQVTQMGQEVILRCVPISNHLYFYWYRQILGQKVEFLVSFYNNEISEKSEIFDDQFSVERPDGSNFTLKIRSTKLEDSAMYFCASADSRGNEQYFGPGTRLTVT.